This T cell receptor beta chain was found in a study of blood T cells in healthy people across ages (dated by TCRdb to about 2015). Broadly, across the study: In model experiments, roughly one uniquely barcoded TCR beta cDNA molecule per two T cells was captured by template switching. Using deep sequencing normalized with unique cDNA molecular identifiers, the study measured how TCR beta repertoire diversity changes with age. The study analyzed two additional independent replicas of 1 million unique cDNA reads from the same blood draw for two donors, one aged 18 to 30 and one aged 80 or older. The donors were divided into four age groups: young (average about 15 years), middle-aged (approximately 41), aged (approximately 62) and long-lived (about 80).

Donors were around 37 systemically healthy Caucasian individuals from Russia aged roughly 6 to 90 years. Each donor gave roughly 11 milliliters of peripheral blood, drawn into EDTA-treated Vacutainer tubes. Ficoll-Paque density-gradient centrifugation was used to isolate PBMCs, with at least 6.5 million obtained per sample. Trizol reagent was used to extract total RNA from PBMCs, with at least 5.5 micrograms per sample. The percentages of naive CD45RAhigh/CD27high T cells were determined by flow cytometry on a PBMC aliquot from every donor. Concerning this clonotype: Its antigen remains undetermined. There are no base qualities to consult, and no much larger clone falls within one base.

Its CDR3 holds 16 amino acids, cysteine through phenylalanine. Only the CDR3 part of the read is kept: 48 bases, read in frame from the first base. In the germline V gene, CDR1 corresponds to KGHSH and CDR2 to LQKENI. Trimming takes 1 base from V and 4 bases from J, and the germline ends sit 16 bases apart. The library relied on 5' RACE. Sequencing took place on an Illumina HiSeq 2500. A second PCR of about 6 to 12 cycles was performed with a sample-barcoded 5' primer and a J-beta primer mix. Each TCR beta cDNA molecule received a unique molecular identifier from a template-switch 5' adaptor carrying 12 random nucleotides. Each sample yielded at least 2.5 million CDR3-containing paired-end reads. All of the RNA was converted into first-strand cDNA using the Mint cDNA synthesis kit, with a TRBC-specific oligonucleotide serving as the primer. Following uracil-DNA glycosylase treatment, all cDNA underwent a first 18-cycle PCR with the universal primers M1SS and BC2_uni_R. The published analysis was carried out like this. Normalization of each sample was performed by random selection of 1 million high-quality reads, each carrying a distinct molecular identifier. Instead of being binned into consensus sequences, reads with shared molecular identifiers were discarded. MiTCR, run with a Q25 quality threshold and the strictest error-elimination algorithm, handled CDR3 identification, clonotype clustering and error correction. A nonparametric unseen species model with Euler transformation was used to estimate a lower bound on total TCR beta diversity. TCRdb reprocessing: public reads trimmed at Q25 with fastp, clones called with MiXCR, in-frame beta chains kept. Identical CDR3 protein sequences are pooled into one entry, listed with their most common genes and DNA. These V and J calls originate from TCRdb's pipeline instead of the authors' own analysis. The sample yields fewer than 800,000 distinct CDR3 sequences; approximately 25% were counted once. The top ten hold 9.4% of the sample.

Study-wide conclusions, independent of this receptor: A strong correlation was found between observed TCR beta diversity and the percentage of naive T cells measured by flow cytometry. The CMV infection status of donors was not known, potentially confounding age-related changes in expanded clonotypes. Compared with the aged group, the long-lived group had more naive CD4+ T cells, fewer expanded clones and increased TCR diversity, a pattern suggesting age selection. Total diversity estimates from one million sequenced T cells were considered lower bounds and underestimates. Observed TCR beta diversity per million T cells fell roughly linearly with age, and a significant reduction was already apparent by age approximately 40. Since profiling was done on bulk unsorted PBMCs, naive and antigen-experienced compartments could not be conclusively compared.

These data were likewise used in another study, on T cells of mothers and their children. The second study's paper adds: The donors were nine systemically healthy Caucasian individuals, made up of three mothers and their six children. cDNA synthesis consumed the entire amount of extracted RNA, loaded at around 1.5 ug RNA in each 15 ul reaction. In the second PCR, the M1S primer introduced both the sample barcodes and 2-4 random nucleotides. Over 10 million TCR beta CDR3 reads came from each mother, compared with around 3 million reads from each child. In both related and unrelated pairs, thymic selection shapes the output of TCR recombination in a similar way, with inherited differences having only a minor effect. Normalized repertoire overlap was always found to be slightly, but never significantly, higher in related mother-child pairs than in unrelated mother-child pairs. With a sensitivity of approximately 93 clones per million clonotypes, no persistent microchimeric T cell clones were detected. To look for features that set related mother-child pairs apart from unrelated individuals, the researchers ran deep NGS to compare the TCR beta repertoires of mothers and children. On average, the children were approximately 11 +/- 4 years old, while the mothers were around 40 +/- 4 years old. After adapter ligation with NEBNext reagents, the libraries were sequenced on Illumina HiSeq 2000 with 100+100 nt paired-end reads. To prevent cross-contamination, the mother and child libraries were prepared a month apart and were sequenced in separate runs. For each donor, between about 500,000 and 2,100,000 distinct TCR beta clonotypes were identified. Naive TCR beta clonotypes were estimated from low-frequency clonotypes matched to each donor's FACS-determined naive share, without sorting.

The receptor chain draws on TRBV18 and TRBJ2-5; tentative D gene TRBD1, with 7 bases matching. This TCR was recovered from a boy between 10 and 17 years old in good health. The material sequenced was blood. The CDR3 in this case is CASSPLARGQIETQYF. The nucleotide sequence is TGTGCCAGCTCACCACTCGCGCGGGGACAGATAGAGACCCAGTACTTC.